A selection of T cell receptor beta chains follows, all from one sample in a study of cytomegalovirus exposure and HLA in healthy donors. Libraries were prepared by immunoSEQ multiplex PCR; TCRdb keeps only in-frame clonotypes and omits some of them. This table has roughly 230,000 clones, around 90% appearing once. Sequencing was carried out using PBMCs. The receptors were sampled from a girl aged 2 to 9 in good health and CMV-seronegative. Both conserved end residues are part of each CDR3. The D gene is left open where the match is weak. For some rows the clone size is stated as once, few or many, or as a class when expanded; others skip it.

once | TRBJ2-2 | - | 15 | TRBV19 | TGTGCCAGTAGTTCAGGTGGAACGAACACCGGGGAGCTGTTTTTT | CASSSGGTNTGELFF
- | TRBJ2-7 | - | 16 | TRBV15 | TGTGCCACCAGCAGAGAACGGGTCATCGGGAAGTACGAGCAGTACTTC | CATSRERVIGKYEQYF
once | TRBJ2-3 | TRBD2 | 17 | TRBV4-2 | TGTGCCAGCAGCCAAGATTACGGGGGGGCCTCCACAGATACGCAGTATTTT | CASSQDYGGASTDTQYF
- | TRBJ2-5 | - | 16 | TRBV6-5 | TGTGCCAGCAGTTACTCGACAGTTTCGTACCAAGAGACCCAGTACTTC | CASSYSTVSYQETQYF
- | TRBJ1-5 | - | 15 | TRBV5-6 | TGTGCCAGCAGCTTTTTCAGATATAGCAATCAGCCCCAGCATTTT | CASSFFRYSNQPQHF
- | TRBJ2-7 | TRBD2 | 15 | TRBV14 | TGTGCCAGCAGCCAAGAACAGGGACTAGCCCACGAGCAGTACTTC | CASSQEQGLAHEQYF
- | TRBJ2-7 | TRBD1 | 18 | TRBV5-1 | TGCGCCAGCAGCTTGTATTTCTCCTCCCTAGACAGGGGCTACGAGCAGTACTTC | CASSLYFSSLDRGYEQYF
- | TRBJ1-3 | TRBD1 | 15 | TRBV30 | TGTGCCTACCGCCGTGGGACAGACTCTGGAAACACCATATATTTT | CAYRRGTDSGNTIYF
- | TRBJ2-3 | TRBD2 | 16 | TRBV28 | TGTGCCAGCAGTTTCCCCCTGACTAGCGGCACAGATACGCAGTATTTT | CASSFPLTSGTDTQYF
- | TRBJ1-4 | TRBD1 | 13 | TRBV30 | TGTGCCTGGAGTGGGGGACAGGGGGAAAAACTGTTTTTT | CAWSGGQGEKLFF
- | TRBJ1-6 | TRBD1 | 15 | TRBV28 | TGTGCCAGCAGTTTACGGCAGGGGGGTTTTTCACCCCTCCACTTT | CASSLRQGGFSPLHF
- | TRBJ1-2 | - | 15 | TRBV4-1 | TGCGCCAGCAGCCAAGAACAGCGGGTAGTCTATGGCTACACCTTC | CASSQEQRVVYGYTF
- | TRBJ2-7 | TRBD2 | 15 | TRBV19 | TGTGCCAGTAGTACCCTAGCGGGGGGGCTATACGAGCAGTACTTC | CASSTLAGGLYEQYF
- | TRBJ2-7 | - | 12 | TRBV5-1 | TGCGCCAGCAGCCCGAGGTCCTACGAGCAGTACTTC | CASSPRSYEQYF
- | TRBJ2-1 | - | 13 | TRBV30 | TGTGCCTGGAGTGTCCAGGACGGGAGTGAGCAGTTCTTC | CAWSVQDGSEQFF
- | TRBJ1-5 | - | 15 | TRBV2 | TGTGCCAGCAGCGACCAGGGGAGTAGGGATCAGCCCCAGCATTTT | CASSDQGSRDQPQHF
once | TRBJ2-2 | TRBD1 | 14 | TRBV5-1 | TGCGCCACCCAGGACAGGATTAACACCGGGGAGCTGTTTTTT | CATQDRINTGELFF
- | TRBJ2-3 | TRBD2 | 15 | TRBV5-1 | TGCGCCAGCAGCTTGGTAGCGGGGGGAGTAGATACGCAGTATTTT | CASSLVAGGVDTQYF
- | TRBJ2-7 | TRBD1 | 14 | TRBV27 | TGTGCCAGCAGTCCCCGACAGGGGGAAAGTGGGCAGTACTTC | CASSPRQGESGQYF
- | TRBJ2-5 | TRBD2 | 15 | TRBV2 | TGTGCCAGCAGTGACGTTGCTAGCGGGGATACGAGACAGTACTTC | CASSDVASGDTRQYF
- | TRBJ2-5 | - | 13 | TRBV4-1 | TGCGCCAGCAGCCAAGGAGAATCCGAGACCCAGTACTTC | CASSQGESETQYF
- | TRBJ2-2 | - | 13 | TRBV9 | TGTGCCAGCACCGGGAGAAGCACCGGGGAGCTGTTTTTT | CASTGRSTGELFF
- | TRBJ2-5 | - | 15 | TRBV2 | TGTGCCAGCACCAAACTTGGGGGAGGTCGAGAGACCCAGTACTTC | CASTKLGGGRETQYF
- | TRBJ2-3 | - | 15 | TRBV5-1 | TGCGCCAGCAGCTTGCGGTTCCCCCCAAGTGATACGCAGTATTTT | CASSLRFPPSDTQYF
- | TRBJ1-2 | TRBD1 | 17 | TRBV19 | TGTGCCAGTAGTATGAGACAGGGGAGTGTTTCTTACTATGGCTACACCTTC | CASSMRQGSVSYYGYTF
once | TRBJ2-1 | TRBD2 | 14 | TRBV4-1 | TGCGCCAGCAGCCACGGGACTAAAAACAATGAGCAGTTCTTC | CASSHGTKNNEQFF
- | TRBJ2-7 | TRBD2 | 17 | TRBV5-8 | TGTGCCAGCAGCTTGGACGGGGGGGGCACGGCTCTCTACGAGCAGTACTTC | CASSLDGGGTALYEQYF
- | TRBJ2-5 | - | 13 | TRBV7-6 | TGTGCCAGCAGCTTAGCACCTGTAGAAACCCAGTACTTC | CASSLAPVETQYF
- | TRBJ1-2 | - | 15 | TRBV4-1 | TGCGCCAGCAGCCAAAATTCAGGGCTTAACTATGGCTACACCTTC | CASSQNSGLNYGYTF
- | TRBJ1-2 | TRBD1 | 15 | TRBV2 | TGTGCCAGCAGTCCCCGACAGGGGGCCAACTATGGCTACACCTTC | CASSPRQGANYGYTF
- | TRBJ2-3 | - | 16 | TRBV7-9 | TGTGCCAGCAGCTTAGCAAAGGACAGCTTCACAGATACGCAGTATTTT | CASSLAKDSFTDTQYF
- | TRBJ2-7 | - | 14 | TRBV5-4 | TGTGCCACCAACGAGCCCAGGGTTCCCTACGAGCAGTACTTC | CATNEPRVPYEQYF
- | TRBJ2-5 | - | 14 | TRBV29-1 | TGCAGCGTTGTTAGGGGCGGGAATGGAGAGACCCAGTACTTC | CSVVRGGNGETQYF
- | TRBJ2-1 | - | 13 | TRBV27 | TGTGCCAGCGCTGGTAGCTCCTACAATGAGCAGTTCTTC | CASAGSSYNEQFF
- | TRBJ2-3 | TRBD2 | 19 | TRBV5-1 | TGCGCCAGCAGCTTGAGTCAGTGGGGGGGTATATCGAGCACAGATACGCAGTATTTT | CASSLSQWGGISSTDTQYF
- | TRBJ2-1 | TRBD2 | 18 | TRBV5-1 | TGCGCCAGCAGCTTGGCCGGGACTAGCGGGTTCTCCTACAATGAGCAGTTCTTC | CASSLAGTSGFSYNEQFF
- | TRBJ2-3 | - | 12 | TRBV14 | TGTGCCAGCAGCCCCGGGTGGGATACGCAGTATTTT | CASSPGWDTQYF
- | TRBJ2-1 | TRBD2 | 14 | TRBV25-1 | TGTGCCAGCAGTGATCCGGCGGGGGAAGATGAGCAGTTCTTC | CASSDPAGEDEQFF
- | TRBJ1-2 | - | 14 | TRBV7-2 | TGTGCCAGCAGCTTAGCCAGGGATAACTATGGCTACACCTTC | CASSLARDNYGYTF
- | TRBJ2-2 | TRBD2 | 17 | TRBV7-6 | TGTGCCAGCAGCCGCGCTCTAGCGGGGGGATGGGACGGGGAGCTGTTTTTT | CASSRALAGGWDGELFF
- | TRBJ1-6 | - | 14 | TRBV6-5 | TGTGCCAGCAGTTACTCGACGACTCCCTCACCCCTCCACTTT | CASSYSTTPSPLHF
- | TRBJ1-4 | - | 13 | TRBV5-1 | TGCGCCAGCGGTTCCGGAGGGCGGGAAAAACTGTTTTTT | CASGSGGREKLFF
- | TRBJ2-2 | - | 14 | TRBV10-3 | TGTGCCATCAGTGAGCCAGAGCGGACCGGGGAGCTGTTTTTT | CAISEPERTGELFF
- | TRBJ1-4 | - | 13 | TRBV6-5 | TGTGCCAGCAGTTCCCGGGGGGGGGAAAAACTGTTTTTT | CASSSRGGEKLFF
- | TRBJ1-5 | - | 16 | TRBV2 | TGTGCCGGTAAGGGGGGTAGGGGGGGCCAGGATCAGCCCCAGCATTTT | CAGKGGRGGQDQPQHF
- | TRBJ2-3 | - | 14 | TRBV6-5 | TGTGCCAGCACCAAGAGACGGGAGCTAGATACGCAGTATTTT | CASTKRRELDTQYF
- | TRBJ1-1 | TRBD1 | 15 | TRBV27 | TGTGCCAGCAGGCTCGACAGGGGGCTTTACACTGAAGCTTTCTTT | CASRLDRGLYTEAFF
- | TRBJ2-1 | TRBD2 | 13 | TRBV13 | TGTGCCAGCAGCCTCGGCGGGGGGAATGAGCAGTTCTTC | CASSLGGGNEQFF
- | TRBJ2-2 | TRBD1 | 15 | TRBV5-4 | TGTGCCACCCACCAGGGGACAGGGGTTACCGGGGAGCTGTTTTTT | CATHQGTGVTGELFF
- | TRBJ1-2 | TRBD1 | 14 | TRBV30 | TGTGCCTGGACTCAATCTGGACAGGGGCAGGGCTACACCTTC | CAWTQSGQGQGYTF
- | TRBJ1-1 | - | 15 | TRBV19 | TGTGCCAGTAGTACTGCACAGGGAGTTACCACTGAAGCTTTCTTT | CASSTAQGVTTEAFF
- | TRBJ2-7 | TRBD1 | 13 | TRBV19 | TGTGCCAGCAAAGACAGGGGAACATACGAGCAGTACTTC | CASKDRGTYEQYF